This T cell receptor beta chain was retrieved from a study of T cell changes during pregnancy in multiple sclerosis. With 1 base clipped from V and 7 bases from J, the junction kept 12 bases outside the gene matches. Germline V lookup: CDR1 SGHNT, CDR2 YYREEE (reference sequence). CDR3 length: 16 residues. Data came from immunoSEQ multiplex PCR; TCRdb stores just in-frame clones and leaves some out. Here the sample spans 95,000 to 110,000 clones, roughly nine tenths being singletons. Sample: peripheral blood, taken after pregnancy. The chain links TRBV5-4 to TRBJ2-5; 8 nucleotides align to TRBD1. This receptor was taken from a female donor with multiple sclerosis, enrolled in a pregnancy study. Written as DNA, the CDR3 is TGTGCCAGCAGCTTGCCCGGCGCGACAGGGGATGGGACCCAGTACTTC. The encoded protein is CASSLPGATGDGTQYF.